This TCR beta chain was captured in a study of tissue T cells after allogeneic stem cell transplantation. Study-level points and caveats: Only a limited share of tissue TCRs appeared in blood or spleen. Shared clones across patients were few; motif clustering revealed tissue-specific shared signatures.

TCRbeta CDR3 was sequenced at survey depth with template counts. Sequencing used immunoSEQ multiplex PCR; TCRdb keeps in-frame clones, though not all of them. The table lists more than 4,500 clones, roughly 30% of them singletons. On this clone: What it binds is unknown. Genes and germline are mouse. The read gets to within 1 residue of the CDR3 end, and the germline J gene fills in the rest.

The CDR3 totals 15 residues. Germline CDR1 is NSHNY and CDR2 is SYGAGN. V lost 5 bases to trimming and J lost 0 bases; unmatched junction nucleotides: 5. As to time point: mouse harvest day 14 after allogeneic transplant. Mouse grafts combined 10^7 T-cell-depleted bone marrow cells with 10^6 splenic CD5+ T cells. Mice had MHC-mismatched B6 into BALB/c GVHD, sampled day 7 or 14. The sequence came from a female BALB/c mouse given C57BL/6 T cells with graft-versus-host disease after an allogeneic hematopoietic cell transplant. The V gene is TRBV13-1, the J gene TRBJ2-4, with 8 bases identical to TRBD2. The source material was skin. The CDR3 spells CASRVLGGSQNTLYF. The CDR3 DNA, read in part, is TGTGCCAGCAGGGTCCTGGGGGGTAGTCAAAACACCTTGTAC.